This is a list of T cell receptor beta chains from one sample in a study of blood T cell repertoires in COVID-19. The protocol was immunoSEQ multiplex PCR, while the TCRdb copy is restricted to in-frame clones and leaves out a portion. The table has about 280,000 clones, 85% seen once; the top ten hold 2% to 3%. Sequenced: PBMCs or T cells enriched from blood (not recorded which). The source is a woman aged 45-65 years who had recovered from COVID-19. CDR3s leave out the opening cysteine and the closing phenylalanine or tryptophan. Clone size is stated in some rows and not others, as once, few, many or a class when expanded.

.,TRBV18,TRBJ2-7,ASSPPGGTYEQY
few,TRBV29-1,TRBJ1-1,SAIAGGHEAF
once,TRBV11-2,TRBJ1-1,ASSPSGVAF
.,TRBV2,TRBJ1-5,ASSGDSENQPQH
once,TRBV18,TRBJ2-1,ASSFRTGQSSYNEQF
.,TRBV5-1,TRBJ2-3,ASSFEAGRVTDTQY
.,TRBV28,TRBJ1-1,ASSPAADLTEAF
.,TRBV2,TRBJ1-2,ASTIFGGRYGYT
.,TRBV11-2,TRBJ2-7,ASSLVGWDRGHEQY
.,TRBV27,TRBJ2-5,ASSSFNTQETQY
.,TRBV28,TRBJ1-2,ASSEQGSGNYGYT
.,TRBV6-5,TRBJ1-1,ASSHGQHQRTEAF
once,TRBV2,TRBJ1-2,ASGTPLGYT
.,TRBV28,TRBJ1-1,ASSSQITGAAF
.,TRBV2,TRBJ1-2,ASSEAQGSGYGYT
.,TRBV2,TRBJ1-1,ASKDRGLTEAF
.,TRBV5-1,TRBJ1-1,ASSPETGRYTEAF
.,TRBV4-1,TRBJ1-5,ASSQERTGDSNQPQH
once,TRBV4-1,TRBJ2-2,ASSPRSGKAGELF
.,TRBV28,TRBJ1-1,ASSLVGTGEIEAF
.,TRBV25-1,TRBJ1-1,ASSELTGGSSDTEAF
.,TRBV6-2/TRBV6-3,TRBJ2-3,ASSYLAGLADTQY
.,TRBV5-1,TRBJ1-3,ASSMDTGNTIY
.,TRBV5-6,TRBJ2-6,ASSPGDRLSGANVLT
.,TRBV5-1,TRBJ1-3,ASSATETGNTIY
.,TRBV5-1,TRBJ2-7,ASSVASGTTYEQY
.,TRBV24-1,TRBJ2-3,ATSDFGGVADTQY
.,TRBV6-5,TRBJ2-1,ASSLQPGTSGNEQF
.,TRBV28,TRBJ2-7,ASSTTGQGSYEQY
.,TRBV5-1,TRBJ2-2,ASSLDRGTGELF
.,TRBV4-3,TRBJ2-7,ASSPFYGQGLDEQY
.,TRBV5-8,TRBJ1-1,ASSFPPDSRLTEAF
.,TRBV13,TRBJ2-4,ASSFRPSGSAGTKNIQY